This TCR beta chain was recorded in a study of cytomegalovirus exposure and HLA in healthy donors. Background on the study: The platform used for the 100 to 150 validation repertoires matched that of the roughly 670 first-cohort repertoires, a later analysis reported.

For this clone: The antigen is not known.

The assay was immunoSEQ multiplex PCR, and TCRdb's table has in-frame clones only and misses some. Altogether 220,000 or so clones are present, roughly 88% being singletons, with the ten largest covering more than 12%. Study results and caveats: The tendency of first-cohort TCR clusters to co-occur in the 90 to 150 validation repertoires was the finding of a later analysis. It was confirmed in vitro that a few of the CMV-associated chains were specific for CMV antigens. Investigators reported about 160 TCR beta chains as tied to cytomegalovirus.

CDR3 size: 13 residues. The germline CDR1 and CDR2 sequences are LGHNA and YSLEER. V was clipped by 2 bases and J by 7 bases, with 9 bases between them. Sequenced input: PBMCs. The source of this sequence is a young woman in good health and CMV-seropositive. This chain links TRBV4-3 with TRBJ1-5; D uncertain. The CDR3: CASSQTVSQPQHF. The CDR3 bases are TGCGCCAGCAGCCAAACGGTTTCACAGCCCCAGCATTTT.